This T cell receptor (beta chain) was documented in a study of neurological immune-mediated disorders. The time point here: longitudinal time-point 1 (baseline). This clonotype has ten or more counts. 5'RACE employing 10-nucleotide random UMIs yielded the cDNA. TCRdb ran MiXCR on the 5' RACE reads and lists one entry per CDR3 protein. Here the sample spans about 49,000 distinct CDR3 sequences, 10% being singletons. CDR3 size: 14 residues. V trimming: 6 bases; J trimming: 4 bases; junction bases outside the gene matches: 6. J is TRBJ1-5 and V is TRBV12-3 or TRBV12-4; 7 positions agree with TRBD1. The source material was PBMCs. The receptor was isolated from a woman aged 35 to 49 in good health. CDR3 DNA sequence: TGTGCCAGCAGACGACAGGGTGGAAATCAGCCCCAGCATTTT. Translating it yields CASRRQGGNQPQHF.